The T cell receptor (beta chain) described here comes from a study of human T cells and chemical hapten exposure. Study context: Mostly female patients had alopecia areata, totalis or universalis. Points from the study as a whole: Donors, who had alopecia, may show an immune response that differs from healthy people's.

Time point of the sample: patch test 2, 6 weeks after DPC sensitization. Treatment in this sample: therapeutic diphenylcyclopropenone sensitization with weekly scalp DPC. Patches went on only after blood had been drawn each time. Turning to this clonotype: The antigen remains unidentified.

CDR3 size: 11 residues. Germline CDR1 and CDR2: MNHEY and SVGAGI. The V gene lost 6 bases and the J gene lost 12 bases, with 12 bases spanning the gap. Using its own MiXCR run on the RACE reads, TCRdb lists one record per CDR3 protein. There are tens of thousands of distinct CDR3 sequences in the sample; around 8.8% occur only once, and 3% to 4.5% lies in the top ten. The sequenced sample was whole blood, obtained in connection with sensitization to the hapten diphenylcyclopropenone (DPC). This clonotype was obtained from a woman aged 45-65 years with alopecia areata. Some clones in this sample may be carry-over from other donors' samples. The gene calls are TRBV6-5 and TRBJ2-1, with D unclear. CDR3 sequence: CASRVGVMQFF. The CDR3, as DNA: TGTGCCAGCAGGGTGGGTGTCATGCAGTTCTTC.